This passage covers 17 T cell receptor beta chains from one sample sequenced in a study of T cell clonality in common variable immunodeficiency. Assay used: immunoSEQ multiplex PCR; TCRdb lists only in-frame clones, some missing. The sample is made up of some 80,000 clones, none counted only once. Source material: peripheral blood mononuclear cells. Source of these receptors: a person aged 18-70 years in good health.

This clone appeared many times. The CDR3 end lies 3 residues beyond the end of the read and is filled in from the germline J gene. The rearrangement uses TRBV6-4 and TRBJ2-1, with D perhaps matching TRBD1 (6 bases). Deletions cut 4 bases from V and 0 bases from J, with 10 bases between. The CDR3 sequence is 15 residues long. The germline V gene has CDR1 MRHNA and CDR2 SNTAGT. The sequenced part of the CDR3 DNA is TGTGCCAGCAGTGCAACAGGGAGCTCCTACAATGAG. It is translated as CASSATGSSYNE. The whole CDR3 protein is CASSATGSSYNEQFF.

On this clone: One end of the junction varies from germline; a read error may be responsible. The CDR3 extends 3 residues past the end of the read, so its final part is completed from the germline J gene. The sample holds other DNA sequences that translate to the same CDR3. The rearrangement uses TRBV7-7 and TRBJ2-5; possibly TRBD2 for D (5 bases). The length of the CDR3 is 15 residues. CDR1 is SSHAT, CDR2 FNYEAQ, per germline (reference sequence). CDR3 DNA (partial): TGCGCTAGCAGCTCCGAGCGGACCCTCCAAGAGACC. Amino acids: CASSSERTLQET. The full CDR3 sequence reads CASSSERTLQETQYF.

This clone was seen many times. The read ends 3 residues shy of where the CDR3 ends; the end is completed using the germline J gene. The gene calls are TRBV19 and TRBJ2-1, with 8 bases that match TRBD2. The germline V gene encodes CDR1 LNHDA and CDR2 SQIVND (reference sequence). V lost 4 bases to trimming and J lost 8 bases; unmatched junction nucleotides: 7. This CDR3 has 14 residues. Partial CDR3 DNA: TGTGCCAGTAGTACTAGACTAGCGTCGGATGAG. Protein: CASSTRLASDE. The CDR3, in full, reads CASSTRLASDEQFF.

This clone was observed many times. The CDR3 goes on 3 residues after the read ends, and that part is filled in from the germline J gene. The J gene is TRBJ2-5, the V gene TRBV11-2, with TRBD2 identical over 9 bases. CDR3 length: 15 residues. Germline V gene data show CDR1 as SGHAT and CDR2 as FQNNGV. Trimming at V came to 5 bases and at J to 5 bases, leaving 9 bases not matched to a gene. The CDR3 DNA, read in part, is TGTGCCAGCAGCGCTTATAGCGGGAGAGGTGAGACC. This gives the protein CASSAYSGRGET. The CDR3, in full, reads CASSAYSGRGETQYF.

This clone was seen repeatedly, ten times or more. The read comes to an end 3 residues before the CDR3 does, leaving the germline J gene to fill in the end. The V call is TRBV12-3 or TRBV12-4, the J call TRBJ2-5; 9 bases fit TRBD1. CDR3 size: 15 residues. V lost 5 bases to trimming and J lost 5 bases; unmatched junction nucleotides: 9. The CDR3 region is CASSARTGVEETQYF. The CDR3 DNA, read in part, is TGTGCCAGCAGTGCGAGGACAGGGGTCGAGGAGACC.

This clone was seen repeatedly, ten times or more. From the germline J gene comes the end of the CDR3, since the read stops 3 residues before it. This chain uses TRBV6-2 or TRBV6-3 with TRBJ1-5; 7 bases map to TRBD1. Looked up from germline, CDR1 is MNHEY and CDR2 is SVGEGT. V dropped 5 bases and J dropped 5; count of bases not matched to a gene: 12. This CDR3 comprises 16 residues. The CDR3 region is CASSDPMTGSYQPQHF. The CDR3 DNA, read in part, is TGTGCCAGCAGTGACCCCATGACAGGGAGTTATCAGCCC.

This clone occurred many times. The read is 3 residues too short to cover the CDR3 end, so that end is filled in from the germline J gene. J is TRBJ2-3 and V is TRBV18, with 7 nucleotides matching TRBD1. Trimming removed 3 bases from V and 1 base from J; junction bases left unmatched: 4. In germline, CDR1 is KGHSH, CDR2 LQKENI. The CDR3 has 15 residues. The CDR3 is CASSPDGQGTDTQYF. Incomplete CDR3 DNA: TGTGCCAGCTCACCCGACGGACAGGGCACAGATACG.

This clone occurred many times. The CDR3 end falls 3 residues outside the read, so it is completed with the germline J gene. The chain employs TRBV14 and TRBJ2-7; 8 bases agree with TRBD2. Trimming removed 1 base from V and 2 bases from J; junction bases left unmatched: 4. This CDR3 is built from 15 residues. Germline V gene lookup returns CDR1 SGHDN and CDR2 FVKESK. The CDR3 sequence is CASSQAPGGAYEQYF. The CDR3 bases that were read are TGTGCCAGCAGCCAAGCTCCGGGGGGGGCCTACGAG.

This clone has a count of ten or more. With the read ending 3 residues before the CDR3 end, the germline J gene is used to fill in that end. The genes are TRBV12-3 or TRBV12-4 and TRBJ1-5; TRBD1 matches at 8 bases. The CDR3 spans 14 residues. V lost 8 bases to trimming and J lost 5 bases; unmatched junction nucleotides: 8. The part of the CDR3 DNA that was read is TGTGCCAGCGCCACAGGGGGGGTATATCAGCCC. Encoded protein: CASATGGVYQP. The whole CDR3 is CASATGGVYQPQHF.

This clone was observed many times. The read finishes 3 residues shy of the CDR3 end, and the germline J gene is used to complete it. The V and J genes are TRBV19 and TRBJ2-2, with 8 bases aligning to TRBD2. Trimming took 2 bases from V and 5 from J; bases not matched to a gene: 7. The CDR3 loop spans 16 amino acids. CDR1 and CDR2 from the germline V gene are LNHDA and SQIVND (reference sequence). Partial CDR3 DNA: TGTGCCAGTAGTATACGAAGCGGGAGCGGGACCGGGGAG. This sequence encodes CASSIRSGSGTGE. The entire CDR3 protein is CASSIRSGSGTGELFF.

This clone appeared many times. The read stops 3 residues short of the end of the CDR3; the missing end is completed from the germline J gene. The J gene is TRBJ2-7, the V gene TRBV12-3 or TRBV12-4, with TRBD2 as a possible D gene (6 bases). V lost 7 bases and J lost 2, with 15 bases in between. The CDR3 is made up of 14 amino acids. The CDR3 bases that were read are TGTGCCAGCACACCGGGACTGAGCACCTACGAG. Amino acid sequence: CASTPGLSTYE. The full CDR3 protein reads CASTPGLSTYEQYF.

At least ten counts were recorded for this clone. The CDR3 end falls 3 residues outside the read, so it is completed with the germline J gene. The gene calls are TRBV12-3 or TRBV12-4 and TRBJ2-7; D gene uncertain. V was pared by 5 bases and J by 4 bases, with 15 bases between. The CDR3 runs 14 residues. The CDR3 sequence: CASSVNTRPYEQYF. The sequenced part of the CDR3 DNA is TGTGCCAGCAGTGTCAACACCAGGCCGTACGAG.

This clone was recorded at least ten times. The CDR3 goes on 3 residues after the read ends, and that part is filled in from the germline J gene. This chain joins TRBV12-3 or TRBV12-4 and TRBJ2-2; 7 nucleotides align to TRBD1. The CDR3 covers 15 residues. Trimming cost V 6 bases and J 7 bases; bases outside gene matches: 11. CDR3 bases read: TGTGCCAGCAGACCGCCGGGACAGAGGAACGGGGAG. Its protein is CASRPPGQRNGE. The full CDR3 sequence reads CASRPPGQRNGELFF.

This clone has at least ten counts. The read ends 3 residues shy of where the CDR3 ends; the end is completed using the germline J gene. V gene TRBV6-2 or TRBV6-3 combines with J gene TRBJ2-3; D is perhaps TRBD2 (5 bases). CDR1 MNHEY and CDR2 SVGEGT come from the germline V gene. Trimming removed 6 bases from V and 5 bases from J, with 18 bases in between. The CDR3 is made up of 15 amino acids. The DNA read from the CDR3 is TGTGCCAGCAGCCCCTCGGTCGGAGCGGTAGATACG. Translating gives CASSPSVGAVDT. In full, the CDR3 reads CASSPSVGAVDTQYF.

This clone was recorded at least ten times. The read terminates 3 residues ahead of where the CDR3 ends, so the germline J gene completes it. The chain combines TRBV7-3 with TRBJ2-1; unclear D gene. The V and J ends lost 2 bases and 5 bases respectively, with 13 bases between them. The CDR3 is made up of 15 amino acids. The germline V gene encodes CDR1 SGHTA and CDR2 FQGTGA. The part of the CDR3 DNA that was read is TGTGCCAGCAGCTTAGAAGGGTATCTCCACAATGAG. This gives the protein CASSLEGYLHNE. The entire CDR3 reads CASSLEGYLHNEQFF.

This clone has ten or more counts. The CDR3 end falls 3 residues outside the read, so it is completed with the germline J gene. This sequence joins TRBV28 and TRBJ2-7; the D is unclear. This CDR3 contains 15 residues. Germline V gives CDR1 MDHEN, CDR2 SYDVKM. With 6 bases removed from V and 0 bases from J, the gap between germline ends came to 15 bases. Here the CDR3 reads CASSGRRGYSYEQYF. CDR3 bases read: TGTGCCAGCAGCGGCCGGCGCGGTTACTCCTACGAG.

This clone was picked up many times. Germline and junction disagree at one end, which may indicate a read error. The sequenced fragment ends 3 residues before the CDR3 boundary, so the rest is inferred from the germline J gene. This chain uses TRBV4-2 with TRBJ2-7; D is perhaps TRBD1 (5 bases). CDR3 length: 17 amino acids. In germline, CDR1 is LGHNA, CDR2 YNFKEQ. The CDR3 protein is CASSQDPRQGYYYEQYF. CDR3 DNA (partial): TGCGCCAGCAGCCAAGACCCTAGGCAGGGCTACTACTACGAG.